This entry describes one T cell receptor (beta chain). Its matching antigen is unknown. This sample stems from a study of cytomegalovirus exposure and HLA in healthy donors. Whole-study context: From donors who were HLA-typed, an early data release held 80 million or so unique TCRs. Whole-study results and caveats: Roughly uniform sequencing depth across donors was assumed, possibly incorrectly. Per a prior analysis, the majority of TCR beta V segments were productive roughly 90% or roughly 30% of the time.

It was with 60 Vbeta and 13 Jbeta primers that the PCR ran. Profiled with immunoSEQ multiplex PCR; TCRdb holds only in-frame clones, not every one. The sample has about 300,000 clones, 86% seen once. The CDR3 is 13 amino acids. V was shortened by 6 bases and J by 2 bases, with 8 bases between the two germline ends. CDR1 and CDR2 (germline): WNHNN, SYGVQD (reference sequence). The sequencing sample was made of PBMCs. The TCR sequence derives from a man aged 40-55 years in good health and CMV-seropositive. The chain couples TRBV10-1 to TRBJ1-5; D is unclear. The CDR3 DNA sequence: TGCGCCAGCAGCCGACACCGCAATCAGCCCCAGCATTTT. It specifies CASSRHRNQPQHF.